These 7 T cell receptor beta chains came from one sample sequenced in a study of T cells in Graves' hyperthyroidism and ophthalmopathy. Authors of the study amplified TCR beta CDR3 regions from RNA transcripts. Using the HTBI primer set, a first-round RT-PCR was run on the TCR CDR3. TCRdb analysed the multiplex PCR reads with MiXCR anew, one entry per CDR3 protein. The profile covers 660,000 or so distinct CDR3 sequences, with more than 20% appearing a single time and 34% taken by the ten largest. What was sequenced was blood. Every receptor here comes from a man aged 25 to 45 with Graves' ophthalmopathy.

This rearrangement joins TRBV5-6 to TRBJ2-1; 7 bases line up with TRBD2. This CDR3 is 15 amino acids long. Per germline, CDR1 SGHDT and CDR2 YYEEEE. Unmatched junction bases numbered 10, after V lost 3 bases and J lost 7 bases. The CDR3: CASSYGGSKWNEQFF. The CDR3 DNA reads TGTGCCAGCAGCTATGGCGGGAGTAAGTGGAATGAGCAGTTCTTC.

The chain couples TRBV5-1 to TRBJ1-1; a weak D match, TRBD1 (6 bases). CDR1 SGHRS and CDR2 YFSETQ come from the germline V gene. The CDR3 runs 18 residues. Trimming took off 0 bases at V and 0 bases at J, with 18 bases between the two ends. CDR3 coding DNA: TGCGCCAGCAGCTTGGCGGGGGGCTTAACAGGGATGAACACTGAAGCTTTCTTT. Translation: CASSLAGGLTGMNTEAFF.

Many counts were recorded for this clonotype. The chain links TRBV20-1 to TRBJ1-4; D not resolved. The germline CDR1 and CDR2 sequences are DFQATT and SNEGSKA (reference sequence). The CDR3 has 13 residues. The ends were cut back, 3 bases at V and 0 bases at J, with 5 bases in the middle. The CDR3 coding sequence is TGCAGTGCTAGTCGTGCAACTAATGAAAAACTGTTTTTT. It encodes CSASRATNEKLFF.

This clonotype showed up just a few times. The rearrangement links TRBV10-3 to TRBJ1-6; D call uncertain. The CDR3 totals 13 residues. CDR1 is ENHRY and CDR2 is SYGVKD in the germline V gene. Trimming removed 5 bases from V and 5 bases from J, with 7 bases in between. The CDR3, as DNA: TGTGCCATCAGTTTGGATAATAATTCACCCCTCCACTTT. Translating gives CAISLDNNSPLHF.

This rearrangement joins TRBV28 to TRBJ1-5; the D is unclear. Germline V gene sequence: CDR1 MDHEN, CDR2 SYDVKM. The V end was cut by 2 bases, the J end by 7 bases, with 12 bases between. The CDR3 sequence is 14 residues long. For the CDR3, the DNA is TGTGCCAGCAGTTTAAGGCCTGGGCTCCAGCCCCAGCATTTT. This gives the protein CASSLRPGLQPQHF.

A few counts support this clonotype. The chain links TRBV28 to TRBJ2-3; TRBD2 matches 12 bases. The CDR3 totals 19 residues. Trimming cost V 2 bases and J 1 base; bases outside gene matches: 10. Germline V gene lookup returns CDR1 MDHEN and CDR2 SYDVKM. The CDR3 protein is CASSLGGLAGPIRTDTQYF. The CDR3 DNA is TGTGCCAGCAGTTTAGGGGGACTAGCGGGTCCGATTCGCACAGATACGCAGTATTTT.

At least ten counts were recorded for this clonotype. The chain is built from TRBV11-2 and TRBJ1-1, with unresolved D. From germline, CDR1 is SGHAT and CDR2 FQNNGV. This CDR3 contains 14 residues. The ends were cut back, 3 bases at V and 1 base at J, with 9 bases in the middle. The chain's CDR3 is CASSFGIENTEAFF. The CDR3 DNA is TGTGCCAGCAGCTTTGGGATAGAGAACACTGAAGCTTTCTTT.